This T cell receptor beta chain was profiled in a study of cytomegalovirus exposure and HLA in healthy donors. This clone came up a few times. Its matching antigen is unknown. CDR1 is MDHEN and CDR2 is SYDVKM in the germline V gene. With V trimmed by 2 bases and J by 2 bases, 0 bases remained unmatched. The CDR3 sequence is 15 residues long. While unrecorded immune exposures were likely, the donors were nominally healthy when sampled. Study observations and caveats: After further analysis at a later stage, around 17,000 TCR beta sequences were associated with HLA alleles at 0.05 false discovery rate. TCR beta chains associated with HLA were, in a later analysis, more clonally expanded than equally common others.

Use of 60 Vbeta and 13 Jbeta primers characterized the PCR. Here immunoSEQ multiplex PCR was the method, and the copy in TCRdb shows in-frame clones only, minus some. The sample lists roughly 140,000 clones, around a tenth occurring once. The source material was PBMCs. This clonotype was obtained from a male donor in good health and CMV-seronegative. The rearrangement uses TRBV28 and TRBJ1-5; 10 bases agree with TRBD1. The CDR3: CASSLGTGGNQPQHF. The CDR3 nucleotides read TGTGCCAGCAGTTTAGGGACAGGGGGCAATCAGCCCCAGCATTTT. Using reference TRBV28 and TRBJ1-5 for the parts outside the CDR3, the full variable domain is DVKVTQSSRYLVKRTGEKVFLECVQDMDHENMFWYRQDPGLGLRLIYFSYDVKMKEKGDIPEGYSVSREKKERFSLILESASTNQTSMYLCASSLGTGGNQPQHFGDGTRLSIL.